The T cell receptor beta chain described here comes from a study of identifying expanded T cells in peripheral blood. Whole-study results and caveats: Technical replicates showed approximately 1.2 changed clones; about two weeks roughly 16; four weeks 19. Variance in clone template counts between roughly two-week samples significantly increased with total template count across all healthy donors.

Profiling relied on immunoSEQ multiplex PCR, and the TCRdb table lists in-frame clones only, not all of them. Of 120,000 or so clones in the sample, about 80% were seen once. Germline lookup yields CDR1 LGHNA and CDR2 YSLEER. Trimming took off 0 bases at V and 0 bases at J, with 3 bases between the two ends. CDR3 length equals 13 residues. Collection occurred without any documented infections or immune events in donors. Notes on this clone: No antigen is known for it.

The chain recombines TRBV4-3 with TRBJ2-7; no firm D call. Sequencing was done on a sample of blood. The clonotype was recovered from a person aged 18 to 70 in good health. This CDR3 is CASSQDSSYEQYF. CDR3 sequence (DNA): TGCGCCAGCAGCCAAGACAGCTCCTACGAGCAGTACTTC.